This T cell receptor (beta chain) was identified during a study of identical twins' blood T cells. Via MiXCR, TCRdb re-called the 5' RACE reads, giving one row per CDR3 protein. The sample has 350,000 to 400,000 distinct CDR3 sequences, over 25% seen once. Germline loops: CDR1 MNHEY, CDR2 SVGAGI. This CDR3 spans 15 amino acids. J gave up 1 base and V 2 bases, and 4 bases lay outside the gene matches. The chain has TRBV6-5 and TRBJ2-5, with 7 bases aligning to TRBD2. Sequencing was done on a sample of PBMCs. The sequence derives from a woman aged 18-49 years in good health. The CDR3 loop reads CASSYGGGLQETQYF. CDR3 coding DNA: TGTGCCAGCAGTTACGGGGGAGGGCTCCAAGAGACCCAGTACTTC.